Below are 27 T cell receptor beta chains sequenced from a single sample in a study of blood T cell repertoires in COVID-19. TCRdb's table, derived via immunoSEQ multiplex PCR, lists solely in-frame clones and lacks some. The table has 200,000 to 250,000 clones, approximately 90% seen once. Sequenced material: peripheral blood. The receptors come from a woman in her 50s with COVID-19, enrolled during active disease.

The sample holds a few counts of this clone. The CDR3 protein is CASSYTAGTGWEKLFF. Written as DNA, the CDR3 is TGTGCCAGCAGTTACACAGCCGGGACAGGGTGGGAAAAACTGTTTTTT. The chain employs TRBV11-2 and TRBJ1-4, with 9 bases fitting TRBD1. CDR3 length: 16 residues. Germline CDR1 reads SGHAT; CDR2 reads FQNNGV. The V and J ends lost 6 bases and 8 bases, in that order; junction bases with no gene match: 13. Looking up the rest from reference TRBV11-2 and TRBJ1-4 gives the full variable domain: EAGVAQSPRYKIIEKRQSVAFWCNPISGHATLYWYQQILGQGPKLLIQFQNNGVVDDSQLPKDRFSAERLKGVDSTLKIQPAKLEDSAVYLCASSYTAGTGWEKLFFGSGTQLSVL.

The chain links TRBV5-8 to TRBJ2-1; 8 bases map to TRBD2. CDR3 length equals 17 residues. The ends lost 2 bases at V and 7 bases at J; junction bases unmatched: 14. In germline, CDR1 is SGHTS, CDR2 YDEGEE. Here the CDR3 DNA reads TGTGCCAGCAGCTTAGGCATTGCGGGGGGCCCTATTAATGAGCAGTTCTTC. Translating gives CASSLGIAGGPINEQFF.

This chain links TRBV3-1 (or the pseudogene TRBV3-2) with TRBJ2-1; D gene uncertain. V lost 2 bases and J lost 3, with 5 bases in between. The CDR3 totals 13 residues. Looked up from germline, CDR1 is LGHDT and CDR2 is YNNKEL (reference sequence). This CDR3 is CASSQTVYNEQFF. DNA of the CDR3: TGTGCCAGCAGCCAAACGGTCTACAATGAGCAGTTCTTC.

The V gene is TRBV6-2 or TRBV6-3, the J gene TRBJ2-3, with D unresolved. The germline V gene has CDR1 MNHEY and CDR2 SVGEGT. The CDR3 covers 14 residues. V was cut by 1 base and J by 7 bases, with 12 bases left in between. CDR3 sequence reads: CASSYFSGTYTQYF. In DNA form, the CDR3 reads TGTGCCAGCAGTTACTTTTCAGGCACTTATACGCAGTATTTT.

The genes are TRBV10-3 and TRBJ1-6; TRBD1 might be the D (6 bases). The CDR3 runs 14 residues. V lost 8 bases and J 6 bases, leaving 14 bases between the germline ends. Germline loops: CDR1 ENHRY, CDR2 SYGVKD. CDR3 sequence (DNA): TGTGCCATCGGGGGCCGAACCACTAATTCACCCCTCCACTTT. This gives the protein CAIGGRTTNSPLHF.

The chain is built from TRBV28 and TRBJ1-6; maybe TRBD1 (5 bases). The CDR3 covers 17 residues. The germline CDR1 and CDR2 sequences are MDHEN and SYDVKM. V lost 5 bases, J lost 4 bases, and 18 bases lay in between. The CDR3 DNA follows: TGTGCCAGCAGTCTTCCACCCACAGGCCTTTATAATTCACCCCTCCACTTT. Translation: CASSLPPTGLYNSPLHF.

The rearrangement uses TRBV7-2 and TRBJ2-2; 11 bases are a match to TRBD2. Losses at the gene ends were 1 base for V and 8 bases for J; bases not matched to a gene: 6. The CDR3 contains 16 residues. Germline V lookup: CDR1 SGHTA, CDR2 FQGNSA. CDR3 DNA: TGTGCCAGCAGCTTAGATAGCGGGGGGGCAACTGGGGAGCTGTTTTTT. Translated, it gives CASSLDSGGATGELFF.

V and J are TRBV4-1 and TRBJ1-4; D is perhaps TRBD1 (6 bases). Per the germline V gene, CDR1 is MGHRA and CDR2 is YSYEKL. The CDR3 extends over 14 amino acids. V was cut by 4 bases and J by 8 bases, with 14 bases left in between. CDR3 residues: CASSRLKGGEKLFF. In DNA form, the CDR3 reads TGCGCCAGCAGCCGCCTCAAGGGGGGGGAAAAACTGTTTTTT.

The rearrangement joins TRBV30 to TRBJ2-2; TRBD1 matches 9 bases. The J segment lost 4 bases and the V segment lost 5 bases, leaving 5 bases of the junction unmatched. CDR3 length: 14 amino acids. From germline, CDR1 is GTSNPN and CDR2 SVGIG (reference sequence). The CDR3 coding sequence is TGTGCCTGGGGGACAGGGTTGAGCACCGGGGAGCTGTTTTTT. Encoded protein: CAWGTGLSTGELFF. The complete variable domain, with remaining parts taken from reference TRBV30 and TRBJ2-2, reads SQTIHQWPATLVQPVGSPLSLECTVEGTSNPNLYWYRQAAGRGLQLLFYSVGIGQISSEVPQNLSASRPQDRQFILSSKKLLLSDSGFYLCAWGTGLSTGELFFGEGSRLTVL.

The chain joins TRBV5-1 to TRBJ2-5, with 8 bases lining up with TRBD1. With 4 bases clipped from V and 1 base from J, the junction kept 3 bases outside the gene matches. The CDR3 covers 14 residues. The germline V gene encodes CDR1 SGHRS and CDR2 YFSETQ. The CDR3 protein is CASSPTGVQETQYF. In nucleotides, the CDR3 is TGCGCCAGCAGCCCGACAGGGGTCCAAGAGACCCAGTACTTC.

This clone has only one observation. This chain connects TRBV19 to TRBJ2-3, with 11 bases identical to TRBD2. This CDR3 has 15 residues. The germline gives CDR1 LNHDA, CDR2 SQIVND (reference sequence). The V and J ends lost 6 bases and 4 bases, in that order; junction bases with no gene match: 6. The DNA of the CDR3 is TGTGCCAGTAGCGTGACTAGCGGGGACTCAGATACGCAGTATTTT. Amino acids: CASSVTSGDSDTQYF.

This chain connects TRBV27 to TRBJ2-1, with 7 bases identical to TRBD2. The V gene's germline CDR1 is MNHEY and CDR2 SMNVEV (reference sequence). This CDR3 has 16 amino acids. Trimming cost V 6 bases and J 0 bases; bases outside gene matches: 8. The CDR3 DNA follows: TGTGCCAGCAGGGTGACTAGCTGGAGCTCCTACAATGAGCAGTTCTTC. It is translated as CASRVTSWSSYNEQFF.

This clone appeared a single time. The J gene is TRBJ1-2, the V gene TRBV28, with unresolved D. Germline CDR1 and CDR2: MDHEN and SYDVKM. CDR3 length equals 11 residues. Trimming removed 4 bases at V and 7 bases at J, with 7 bases between. CDR3 coding DNA: TGTGCCAGCAGTTCCGGGGTTGGCTACACCTTC. This sequence encodes CASSSGVGYTF.

The rearrangement joins TRBV5-1 to TRBJ2-5; D is possibly TRBD1 (5 bases). The CDR3 contains 14 residues. Trimming stripped 4 bases from V and 1 base from J, with 11 bases between. CDR1 is SGHRS and CDR2 is YFSETQ in the germline V gene. The CDR3 loop reads CASSPWGVQETQYF. As DNA, the CDR3 is TGCGCCAGCAGCCCCTGGGGCGTCCAAGAGACCCAGTACTTC.

This CDR3 reads CATSDSRQGNYGYTF. CDR3 coding DNA: TGTGCCACCAGTGATTCCCGACAGGGGAACTATGGCTACACCTTC. The J gene is TRBJ1-2, the V gene TRBV24-1; TRBD1 aligns across 8 bases. Germline lookup yields CDR1 KGHDR and CDR2 SFDVKD. The CDR3 runs to 15 residues. With 2 bases clipped from V and 2 bases from J, the junction kept 3 bases outside the gene matches.

This chain connects TRBV11-2 to TRBJ2-3, with D unresolved. CDR1 SGHAT and CDR2 FQNNGV come from the germline V gene. The CDR3 is made up of 13 amino acids. The V gene lost 0 bases and the J gene lost 11 bases, with 12 bases spanning the gap. The DNA for the CDR3 is TGTGCCAGCAGCTTAGACGCGAGGATCGTGCAGTATTTT. Translating gives CASSLDARIVQYF.

This chain connects TRBV12-5 to TRBJ1-2; a possible D gene is TRBD1 (5 bases). V lost 4 bases, J lost 6 bases, and 12 bases lay in between. There are 13 residues in the CDR3. Germline CDR1 reads LGHNT; CDR2 reads FRNRAP. The CDR3 reads CASGYLARDGYTF. As DNA, the CDR3 is TGTGCTAGTGGTTATCTTGCCAGGGATGGCTACACCTTC.

Here the CDR3 DNA reads TGTGCCAGCTCGAGACTGGGGGGACAGGGGTTAACTGAAGCTTTCTTT. This gives the protein CASSRLGGQGLTEAFF. The chain joins TRBV18 to TRBJ1-1, with TRBD1 identical over 10 bases. The CDR3 has 16 amino acids. With V trimmed by 6 bases and J by 5 bases, 12 bases remained unmatched. CDR1 KGHSH and CDR2 LQKENI come from the germline V gene.

CDR3 residues: CASSFSMDTQYF. The CDR3 region has the DNA TGTGCCAGCAGCTTCTCTATGGATACGCAGTATTTT. This chain connects TRBV5-4 to TRBJ2-3; D unresolved. The length of the CDR3 is 12 residues. Germline V gene sequence: CDR1 SGHNT, CDR2 YYREEE (reference sequence). Trimming pared 2 bases from V and 6 bases from J, leaving 7 bases between.

The V and J genes are TRBV6-5 and TRBJ2-7, with TRBD1 matching over 7 bases. The CDR3 contains 14 residues. Looked up from germline, CDR1 is MNHEY and CDR2 is SVGAGI. J was trimmed by 7 bases and V by 5 bases; bases with no gene match: 11. CDR3 loop: CASSRDQGVREQYF. CDR3 DNA: TGTGCCAGCAGTAGGGACCAGGGGGTCCGGGAGCAGTACTTC.

This chain's CDR3 is CGGVVAESNQPQHF. CDR3 in DNA: TGTGGGGGGGTTGTTGCAGAAAGCAATCAGCCCCAGCATTTT. V usage is TRBV7-9 and J usage is TRBJ1-5; a possible D gene is TRBD1 (5 bases). CDR3 size: 14 residues. CDR1 is SEHNR and CDR2 is FQNEAQ in the germline V gene (reference sequence).

V usage is TRBV4-3 and J usage is TRBJ1-2, with no clear D. V was cut by 2 bases and J by 2 bases, with 15 bases left in between. The CDR3 length is 16 residues. Germline-derived CDR1 and CDR2 are LGHNA and YSLEER. The CDR3 sequence is CASSQNSNSLNYGYTF. The CDR3 bases are TGCGCCAGCAGCCAAAATTCAAACAGTTTAAACTATGGCTACACCTTC.

V and J are TRBV20-1 and TRBJ2-1; TRBD2 might be the D (6 bases). The CDR3 spans 14 residues. Trimming took 3 bases from V and 6 from J, leaving 15 bases between them. The germline CDR1 and CDR2 sequences are DFQATT and SNEGSKA (reference sequence). CDR3 in amino acids: CSASSRETPNEQFF. The CDR3 nucleotides read TGCAGTGCTAGTTCCCGGGAGACACCCAATGAGCAGTTCTTC.

The V call is TRBV7-6, the J call TRBJ1-5; D is uncertain. Germline assignment: CDR1 SGHVS and CDR2 FNYEAQ. Between the trimmed V and J ends, which lost 0 bases and 2 bases, there was a span of 5 bases. The CDR3 is made up of 14 amino acids. The CDR3, as DNA: TGTGCCAGCAGCTTAGCCGGAGGCAATCAGCCCCAGCATTTT. This translates into CASSLAGGNQPQHF.

This chain connects TRBV9 to TRBJ1-6; TRBD1 aligns across 10 bases. The CDR3 covers 14 residues. Germline V gene data show CDR1 as SGDLS and CDR2 as YYNGEE. V was pared by 4 bases and J by 6 bases, with 1 base of the junction left unmatched. CDR3 DNA: TGTGCCAGCAGCCGGACAGGGGGTAATTCACCCCTCCACTTT. It specifies CASSRTGGNSPLHF.

This chain uses TRBV6-1 with TRBJ1-5, with a tentative D call TRBD1 (6 bases). Germline CDR1 reads MNHNS; CDR2 reads SASEGT. V dropped 6 bases and J dropped 0 bases, with 24 bases sitting between them. This CDR3 has 19 amino acids. The CDR3 DNA reads as TGTGCCAGCAGCGAAATTCCGGGACACTCTTCTTATAGCAATCAGCCCCAGCATTTT. Its protein product is CASSEIPGHSSYSNQPQHF.

The chain carries TRBV7-2 and TRBJ2-5; 9 nucleotides agree with TRBD2. The CDR3 contains 17 residues. V trimming: 1 base; J trimming: 9 bases; junction bases outside the gene matches: 15. The germline gives CDR1 SGHTA, CDR2 FQGNSA. The CDR3, as DNA: TGTGCCAGCAGCTTAGGTTCGGGAGCGGGGGGACTGGAGCCCCAGTACTTC. Its protein is CASSLGSGAGGLEPQYF.